Below, one TCR beta chain is given with its context. The data belong to a study of PD-L1 blockade in urothelial cancer. Overall study context: Patients commenced intravenous atezolizumab, 1,200 mg every 3 weeks, in about 2014. Patients arrived having already received 0 to 3 prior chemotherapy regimens.

Synthetic TCR analog templates were added to each PCR reaction. The data were produced by immunoSEQ multiplex PCR, yet TCRdb's version contains in-frame clones alone and is incomplete. The table lists roughly 56,000 clones, roughly 84% of them singletons. Documented time point: pretreatment peripheral blood. This CDR3 has 16 residues. Trimming stripped 6 bases from V and 3 bases from J, with 17 bases between. In germline, CDR1 is KGHSH, CDR2 LQKENI. The V and J genes are TRBV18 and TRBJ2-2, with D hard to call. The source was PBMCs, collected around atezolizumab (anti-PD-L1) treatment. This clonotype was obtained from a man in his sixties with urothelial cancer. The CDR3 protein is CASSHGSGGDTGELFF. The CDR3 DNA follows: TGTGCCAGCTCGCACGGCTCCGGCGGCGACACCGGGGAGCTGTTTTTT.